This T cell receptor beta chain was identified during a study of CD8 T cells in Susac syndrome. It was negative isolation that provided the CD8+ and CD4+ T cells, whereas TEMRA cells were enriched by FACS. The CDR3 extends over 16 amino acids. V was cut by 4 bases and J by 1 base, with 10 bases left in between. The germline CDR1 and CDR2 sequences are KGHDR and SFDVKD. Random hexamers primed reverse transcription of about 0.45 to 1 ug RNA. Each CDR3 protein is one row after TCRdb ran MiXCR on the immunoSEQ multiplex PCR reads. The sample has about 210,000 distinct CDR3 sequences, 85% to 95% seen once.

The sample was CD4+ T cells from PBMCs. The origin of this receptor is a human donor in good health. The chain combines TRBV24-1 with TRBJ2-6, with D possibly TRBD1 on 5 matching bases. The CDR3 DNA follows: TGTGCCACCAGTGAAATGGGGCGGTCTGGGGCCAACGTCCTGACTTTC. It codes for CATSEMGRSGANVLTF.